Following are 11 T cell receptor beta chains from one sample sequenced in a study of T cell responses to AZD1222 COVID-19 vaccine. Produced via immunoSEQ multiplex PCR; TCRdb's table is partial and in-frame only. The sample includes 100,000 or so clones, just over 90% of them seen just once. The specimen comprised peripheral blood, sampled on day 0 of AZD1222 vaccination. The receptors derive from an adult in good health.

The chain carries TRBV4-1 and TRBJ2-7; D might be TRBD2 (6 bases). Per germline, CDR1 MGHRA and CDR2 YSYEKL. Deletions cut 3 bases from V and 2 bases from J, with 14 bases between. The CDR3 contains 15 residues. The CDR3 here is CASSHAGGRPYEQYF. The CDR3 DNA reads TGCGCCAGCAGCCACGCAGGAGGGAGGCCCTACGAGCAGTACTTC.

Here the CDR3 reads CASSFRGNYGYTF. Written as DNA, the CDR3 is TGTGCCAGCAGCTTTCGGGGTAACTATGGCTACACCTTC. The rearrangement uses TRBV11-1 and TRBJ1-2; D remains unclear. Trimming stripped 3 bases from V and 1 base from J, with 6 bases between. Germline assignment: CDR1 SGHAT and CDR2 FQDESV (reference sequence). The CDR3 totals 13 residues.

V gene TRBV5-4 combines with J gene TRBJ2-3; 7 bases map to TRBD2. CDR1 SGHNT and CDR2 YYREEE come from the germline V gene (reference sequence). The CDR3 runs 17 residues. V gave up 3 bases and J gave up 4 bases; unmatched junction bases: 14. The CDR3 region is CASSSGGGSSGADTQYF. CDR3 nucleotides: TGTGCCAGCAGCTCTGGGGGGGGGTCCAGCGGGGCAGATACGCAGTATTTT.

The chain links TRBV7-9 to TRBJ1-1; D unresolved. The CDR3 contains 14 residues. V was shortened by 2 bases and J by 5 bases, with 12 bases between the two germline ends. Germline values: CDR1 SEHNR, CDR2 FQNEAQ (reference sequence). The CDR3 region is CASSLLVQDTEAFF. For the CDR3, the DNA is TGTGCCAGCAGCTTATTGGTTCAGGATACTGAAGCTTTCTTT.

This sequence joins TRBV6-5 and TRBJ1-1; D is undetermined. Germline V gives CDR1 MNHEY, CDR2 SVGAGI. CDR3 length: 14 amino acids. V dropped 0 bases and J dropped 4 bases, with 9 bases sitting between them. This CDR3 reads CASSYSLVGTEAFF. For the CDR3, the DNA is TGTGCCAGCAGTTACTCGTTAGTAGGCACTGAAGCTTTCTTT.

The rearrangement joins TRBV6-5 to TRBJ1-2, with D possibly being TRBD1 (5 bases). The CDR3 loop spans 12 amino acids. The V end lost 11 bases, the J end lost 8 bases, and 18 bases lay between the germline ends. Germline V gives CDR1 MNHEY, CDR2 SVGAGI. The DNA of the CDR3 is TGTGCCGCTGGGGAGGGGTTCTGGGGCTACACCTTC. Its protein is CAAGEGFWGYTF.

This rearrangement joins TRBV3-1 (or the pseudogene TRBV3-2) to TRBJ1-5; D call uncertain. The CDR3 has 13 residues. V was pared by 5 bases and J by 4 bases, with 9 bases between. Germline V lookup: CDR1 LGHDT, CDR2 YNNKEL (reference sequence). The CDR3 sequence: CASSKFDNQPQHF. The CDR3 DNA reads TGTGCCAGCAGCAAATTTGATAATCAGCCCCAGCATTTT.

The V call is TRBV11-2, the J call TRBJ1-6; the D gene is possibly TRBD1 (5 bases). The CDR3 sequence is 15 residues long. The germline CDR1 and CDR2 sequences are SGHAT and FQNNGV. Deletions cut 4 bases from V and 3 bases from J, with 10 bases between. The CDR3 DNA is TGTGCCAGCAGCTCCCCGAGGGGCTATAATTCACCCCTCCACTTT. Its translation is CASSSPRGYNSPLHF.

This clone was counted once. The CDR3 nucleotides are TGTGCTAGTGGTTCACAGGGTAAAGAGACCCAGTACTTC. Translating it yields CASGSQGKETQYF. V usage is TRBV12-5 and J usage is TRBJ2-5; D may be TRBD1 (6 bases). This CDR3 is built from 13 residues. The germline CDR1 and CDR2 sequences are LGHNT and FRNRAP. Deletions cut 4 bases from V and 3 bases from J, with 9 bases between.

This chain links TRBV27 with TRBJ1-2; TRBD1 matches 8 bases. J gave up 6 bases and V 5 bases, and 5 bases lay outside the gene matches. CDR1 and CDR2 (germline): MNHEY, SMNVEV (reference sequence). This CDR3 contains 13 residues. The DNA for the CDR3 is TGTGCCAGCAGTCTGGGACAGGATGATGGCTACACCTTC. Encoded protein: CASSLGQDDGYTF.

The gene calls are TRBV6-5 and TRBJ1-5; possible D gene TRBD1, 5 bases. Per the germline V gene, CDR1 is MNHEY and CDR2 is SVGAGI. This CDR3 region has 15 residues. V was cut by 2 bases and J by 3 bases, with 11 bases left in between. The CDR3 is CASSYRGGHNQPQHF. The CDR3 DNA reads as TGTGCCAGCAGTTACCGAGGCGGACACAATCAGCCCCAGCATTTT.